This T cell receptor beta chain was captured in a study of CD8+CD57+ T cells in acquired aplastic anemia. Study-wide background: Sorted CD4+ and CD8+ cell DNA averaged about 3.5 ug. General study results and limits: Almost 30 CD8+ CDR3 sequences occurred in both the patients and the controls.

This clonotype was counted many times. What it binds is not known. Only patients with CD8+CD57+ cell expansion on flow cytometry were chosen for sequencing. Patient blood was sampled before any therapy had been received. The template for TCR beta VDJ and CDR3 sequence profiling was genomic DNA. TCRdb processed the reads anew with MiXCR; each CDR3 protein has one entry. The sample yields approximately 200,000 distinct CDR3 sequences, almost 50% seen once. CDR1 and CDR2 from the germline V gene are LGHDT and YNNKEL (reference sequence). The CDR3 runs to 12 residues. The ends were cut back, 1 base at V and 5 bases at J, with 6 bases in the middle.

The sequence came from a human donor with aplastic anemia. The chain joins TRBV3-1 to TRBJ2-7; D unresolved. Specimen: sorted CD4+, CD8+, or CD8+CD57+ T cells (not recorded which) from PBMCs. CDR3: CASSQVSNEQYF. The CDR3 region has the DNA TGTGCCAGCAGCCAAGTATCCAACGAGCAGTACTTC.